This T cell receptor (beta chain) was captured by sequencing in a study of control samples from healthy donors and cancer patients. CDR1 and CDR2 (germline): SGHRS, YFSETQ. With V trimmed by 4 bases and J by 4 bases, 5 bases remained unmatched. The CDR3 runs 15 residues. Data came from immunoSEQ multiplex PCR; TCRdb stores just in-frame clones and leaves some out. This table has over 90,000 clones, 80% to 90% appearing once. The genes are TRBV5-1 and TRBJ2-7, with TRBD2 identical over 13 bases. The TCR originated in a man between 60 and 75 years old with lung cancer. Sequences were obtained from PBMCs. CDR3 amino acids: CASSRTSGGQYEQYV. The CDR3 nucleotides read TGCGCCAGCAGCCGGACTAGCGGGGGCCAATACGAGCAGTACGTC.